A single T cell receptor (beta chain) is shown here with its context. What antigen it recognizes has not been identified. No clone much larger than this one lies a single base away; base qualities are absent. Per the germline V gene, KGHSH is the CDR1 and LQKENI is the CDR2. Taken from cysteine to phenylalanine, the CDR3 has 16 residues. The only DNA kept is the CDR3, 48 bases in frame from the first base. The trim is 2 bases for V and 3 bases for J, with a gap of 16 bases between the germline ends. TCRbeta CDR3 regions were amplified from genomic DNA by means of the immunoSEQ Assay, a bias-controlled multiplex PCR. The original pipeline was this. The number of nucleated cells in each sample was estimated by amplification of reference gene primers within the assay. Sequence reads were collapsed and filtered to measure the absolute abundance of every unique TCRbeta CDR3 rearrangement. For each sample, productive Simpson clonality was calculated as the square root of Simpson's diversity index across productive rearrangements. TCRdb stores this immuneACCESS table with in-frame sequences only. Part of the clones is absent; in the studies checked, under half of the shortfall reflects unresolved V genes, and no reason is known for the rest. The D gene and trimming were derived from the DNA, and the V and J assignments and clone size from that table. The sample includes roughly 410,000 clones, with about 89% observed a single time. The leading ten clones occupy about 2.1% of the sample.

This sample was taken from a study of blood T cell repertoires in COVID-19 (dated by TCRdb to about 2020). With regard to the full study: Samples covering the acute and convalescent phases of COVID-19 were provided by collaborators in the United States, Italy and Spain. The repertoires were released in a freely available public database intended as a resource for research on the immune response to SARS-CoV-2. The dataset comprised deeply sampled blood TCRbeta repertoires from subjects exposed to, actively infected with, or recovered from COVID-19. Nearly every sample came with metadata listing a de-identified subject ID, COVID-19 status, age in years and sex. The samples were drawn from two sources: the first 160 participants of the ongoing ImmuneRACE study, and 950 to 1,500 subjects contributed by 6 global collaborators. The prospective study material was composed of cDNA or gDNA derived from T cells, B-cell-depleted T cells, or PBMCs. Where available, HLA class I and class II types were obtained from metadata supplied by the sample provider rather than from assay-based typing. Beyond this particular receptor, the publication reports: Clinical and demographic metadata were provided uncurated, with the amount varying by source and participant.

One collaborating source in Seattle enrolled patients during active infection and followed them longitudinally through the course of disease. Each collaborating institution followed its own protocols to collect whole blood in K2EDTA tubes. Collaborator samples were shipped for TCRbeta analysis as frozen whole blood, isolated PBMCs, or DNA extracted from either sample type. The sequence derives from an older woman with COVID-19, enrolled during active disease. The chain employs TRBV18 and TRBJ1-1; the D gene identity is not certain. The sequencing input was peripheral blood. The DNA is as follows: TGTGCCAGCTCACCAAGAAGCTCACTGCAAGACACTGAAGCTTTCTTT. This codes for CASSPRSSLQDTEAFF.